Below are 8 T cell receptor beta chains sequenced from a single sample in a study of blood T cell repertoires in COVID-19. Sequencing used immunoSEQ multiplex PCR; TCRdb keeps in-frame clones, though not all of them. Of 250,000 to 400,000 clones listed, approximately 88% are singletons. The sample comprised peripheral blood. The origin of the receptors is a woman aged 25-40 years with COVID-19, enrolled during active disease.

This clone was counted only a few times. J is TRBJ1-2 and V is TRBV7-9; 11 positions match TRBD1. Germline loops: CDR1 SEHNR, CDR2 FQNEAQ (reference sequence). Trimming took 4 bases from V and 8 from J; bases not matched to a gene: 9. The CDR3 is 15 residues long. The chain's CDR3 is CASSSVDRGLKGYTF. Written as DNA, the CDR3 is TGTGCCAGCAGCTCTGTGGACAGGGGGCTCAAAGGCTACACCTTC.

This clone turned up a few times. The CDR3 DNA reads as TGCGCCAGCAGCCCCCTTACTGGGCCTTCTAGCAATCAGCCCCAGCATTTT. It translates to CASSPLTGPSSNQPQHF. This chain links TRBV23-1 with TRBJ1-5; D gene uncertain. Being an ORF, TRBV23-1 has a function that is uncertain. CDR3 length: 17 residues. V shed 6 bases and J shed 0 bases, with 18 bases lying between them.

This chain uses TRBV24-1 with TRBJ1-2, with 7 bases fitting TRBD1. Germline CDR1 KGHDR, CDR2 SFDVKD. V gave up 7 bases and J gave up 4 bases; unmatched junction bases: 20. The CDR3 contains 18 residues. The CDR3 loop is CATSTEHPLGQLSYGYTF. The CDR3 DNA reads as TGTGCCACCAGCACCGAGCACCCTTTGGGACAGCTCTCCTATGGCTACACCTTC.

The rearrangement uses TRBV5-1 and TRBJ2-5; 10 bases fit TRBD2. Germline V lookup: CDR1 SGHRS, CDR2 YFSETQ. The J segment lost 2 bases and the V segment lost 4 bases, leaving 8 bases of the junction unmatched. There are 16 residues in the CDR3. The CDR3 sequence is CASSRPLAGAQETQYF. DNA for the CDR3: TGCGCCAGCAGCCGGCCCCTAGCGGGGGCTCAAGAGACCCAGTACTTC.

The chain combines TRBV6-2 or TRBV6-3 with TRBJ2-5; no definite D call. The ends were cut back, 3 bases at V and 3 bases at J, with 5 bases in the middle. In germline, CDR1 is MNHEY, CDR2 SVGEGT. The CDR3 consists of 12 residues. The DNA of the CDR3 is TGTGCCAGCAGTTATATTGAAGAGACCCAGTACTTC. Amino acids: CASSYIEETQYF.

With regard to this clone: At one end, the junction sequence differs from germline, possibly due to a read error. The chain combines TRBV24-1 with TRBJ2-5, with no clear D. Germline CDR1 is KGHDR and CDR2 is SFDVKD. The CDR3 spans 13 residues. The CDR3 nucleotides read TGTGCCACCAGTGACTATAATGAAGAGATCCAGTACTTC. It is translated as CATSDYNEEIQYF.

The chain combines TRBV7-8 with TRBJ2-5; possible D gene TRBD2, 6 bases. This CDR3 region has 16 residues. The V gene's germline CDR1 is SGHVS and CDR2 FQNEAQ. V shed 5 bases and J shed 4 bases, with 20 bases lying between them. DNA for the CDR3: TGTGCCAGCAGCCCCCCGGAGCCTTTGGGGGGAGAGACCCAGTACTTC. Protein product: CASSPPEPLGGETQYF.

The J gene is TRBJ1-2, the V gene TRBV6-5; a possible D gene is TRBD1 (5 bases). V lost 4 bases to trimming and J lost 3 bases, with 9 bases between them. CDR1 is MNHEY, CDR2 SVGAGI, per germline. There are 13 residues in the CDR3. The CDR3 region is CASSWRDDYGYTF. CDR3 bases: TGTGCCAGCAGTTGGAGGGACGACTATGGCTACACCTTC.